Listed below are T cell receptor beta chains from one sample, sequenced in a study of T cell responses to AZD1222 COVID-19 vaccine. The table came from immunoSEQ multiplex PCR; TCRdb's copy has only in-frame clones and leaves some out. Of 25,000 to 35,000 clones listed, 80% to 95% were seen once; the top ten hold roughly 44%. Sample: peripheral blood, taken on day 0 of AZD1222 vaccination. These receptor sequences come from an adult in good health. Each CDR3 is given with its conserved first and last residue. The D gene is left open where the match is weak. The size entry is marked missing in some rows and otherwise reads once, few, many or a size class.

j_gene: TRBJ1-2; v_gene: TRBV11-2; d_gene: -; abundance: -; CDR3aa: CASSLSGGGFDYGYTF; CDR3nt: TGTGCCAGCAGCTTATCCGGGGGCGGGTTTGACTATGGCTACACCTTC
j_gene: TRBJ2-5; v_gene: TRBV5-4; d_gene: TRBD1; abundance: -; CDR3aa: CASSLQGQGETQYF; CDR3nt: TGTGCCAGCAGCTTGCAGGGACAGGGAGAGACCCAGTACTTC
j_gene: TRBJ2-3; v_gene: TRBV11-3; d_gene: TRBD1; abundance: -; CDR3aa: CASSRGTGSTDTQYF; CDR3nt: TGTGCCAGCAGCCGAGGGACAGGGAGCACAGATACGCAGTATTTT
j_gene: TRBJ1-2; v_gene: TRBV19; d_gene: TRBD1; abundance: -; CDR3aa: CASSSFGQGAWGYTF; CDR3nt: TGTGCCAGTAGTAGCTTCGGACAGGGGGCGTGGGGCTACACCTTC
j_gene: TRBJ2-3; v_gene: TRBV10-3; d_gene: -; abundance: -; CDR3aa: CAIRGPGAFSRTDTQYF; CDR3nt: TGTGCCATCAGAGGACCAGGAGCGTTTAGCCGCACAGATACGCAGTATTTT
j_gene: TRBJ1-1; v_gene: TRBV2; d_gene: -; abundance: few; CDR3aa: CASGEIGVNTEAFF; CDR3nt: TGTGCCAGCGGTGAGATAGGTGTAAACACTGAAGCTTTCTTT
j_gene: TRBJ2-7; v_gene: TRBV2; d_gene: -; abundance: few; CDR3aa: CARKGRGKGYEQYF; CDR3nt: TGTGCCAGGAAAGGCAGGGGAAAAGGCTACGAGCAGTACTTC
j_gene: TRBJ1-1; v_gene: TRBV19; d_gene: -; abundance: once; CDR3aa: CASSIESASWGTEAFF; CDR3nt: TGTGCCAGTAGTATAGAGAGCGCCTCGTGGGGCACTGAAGCTTTCTTT
j_gene: TRBJ2-2; v_gene: TRBV9; d_gene: TRBD1; abundance: -; CDR3aa: CASSARTGGSGELFF; CDR3nt: TGTGCCAGCAGCGCGCGGACAGGGGGCAGCGGGGAGCTGTTTTTT
j_gene: TRBJ1-5; v_gene: TRBV6-6; d_gene: -; abundance: -; CDR3aa: CASTEGGGNQPQHF; CDR3nt: TGTGCCAGCACCGAGGGGGGTGGCAATCAGCCCCAGCATTTT
j_gene: TRBJ2-1; v_gene: TRBV19; d_gene: -; abundance: -; CDR3aa: CASTQDTYNEQFF; CDR3nt: TGTGCCAGTACCCAGGACACTTACAATGAGCAGTTCTTC
j_gene: TRBJ1-1; v_gene: TRBV28; d_gene: -; abundance: once; CDR3aa: CASSLVGKNTEAFF; CDR3nt: TGTGCCAGCAGTTTGGTGGGCAAGAACACTGAAGCTTTCTTT
j_gene: TRBJ1-2; v_gene: TRBV9; d_gene: -; abundance: -; CDR3aa: CASSPSPGGPNYGYTF; CDR3nt: TGTGCCAGCAGCCCATCCCCTGGGGGGCCTAACTATGGCTACACCTTC
j_gene: TRBJ2-2; v_gene: TRBV4-2; d_gene: TRBD2; abundance: -; CDR3aa: CASSQVTSGGGTGELFF; CDR3nt: TGTGCCAGCAGCCAGGTTACTAGCGGGGGGGGAACCGGGGAGCTGTTTTTT
j_gene: TRBJ1-1; v_gene: TRBV7-2; d_gene: -; abundance: -; CDR3aa: CASSPHWGGGEAFF; CDR3nt: TGTGCCAGCAGCCCCCACTGGGGGGGTGGTGAAGCTTTCTTT
j_gene: TRBJ1-4; v_gene: TRBV7-9; d_gene: -; abundance: -; CDR3aa: CASSNIRTQPEKLFF; CDR3nt: TGTGCCAGCAGCAATATACGGACTCAGCCTGAAAAACTGTTTTTT
j_gene: TRBJ1-2; v_gene: TRBV9; d_gene: -; abundance: -; CDR3aa: CASSQSHRAPLTGYTF; CDR3nt: TGTGCCAGCAGCCAATCACACCGGGCCCCTCTAACGGGCTACACCTTC
j_gene: TRBJ1-2; v_gene: TRBV7-9; d_gene: -; abundance: -; CDR3aa: CASSLGSLYGYTF; CDR3nt: TGTGCCAGCAGCTTGGGGTCCCTCTATGGCTACACCTTC
j_gene: TRBJ1-3; v_gene: TRBV29-1; d_gene: -; abundance: -; CDR3aa: CSVATTGNTIYF; CDR3nt: TGCAGCGTTGCAACAACTGGAAACACCATATATTTT
j_gene: TRBJ1-5; v_gene: TRBV24-1; d_gene: TRBD1; abundance: -; CDR3aa: CATSDLRTGRNQPQHF; CDR3nt: TGTGCCACCAGTGATTTGAGGACAGGGCGCAATCAGCCCCAGCATTTT
j_gene: TRBJ2-5; v_gene: TRBV5-4; d_gene: -; abundance: -; CDR3aa: CASSEGGRGETQYF; CDR3nt: TGTGCCAGCAGCGAGGGGGGAAGGGGCGAGACCCAGTACTTC
j_gene: TRBJ1-3; v_gene: TRBV5-1; d_gene: -; abundance: once; CDR3aa: CASSSPHQDYSGNTIYF; CDR3nt: TGCGCCAGCAGCTCACCCCACCAGGACTACTCTGGAAACACCATATATTTT
j_gene: TRBJ1-6; v_gene: TRBV19; d_gene: -; abundance: -; CDR3aa: CASRTGGGARNSPLHF; CDR3nt: TGTGCCAGTAGAACGGGAGGGGGGGCGCGAAATTCACCCCTCCACTTT
j_gene: TRBJ1-2; v_gene: TRBV19; d_gene: -; abundance: -; CDR3aa: CASSEEGVSGYTF; CDR3nt: TGTGCCAGTAGTGAGGAGGGAGTTAGTGGCTACACCTTC
j_gene: TRBJ2-7; v_gene: TRBV20-1; d_gene: TRBD2; abundance: -; CDR3aa: CSASTTGTSGLAYEQYF; CDR3nt: TGCAGTGCTAGTACTACCGGGACTAGCGGGCTAGCCTACGAGCAGTACTTC
j_gene: TRBJ2-1; v_gene: TRBV9; d_gene: TRBD2; abundance: -; CDR3aa: CASSVSPGTSGGANEQFF; CDR3nt: TGTGCCAGCAGCGTTTCCCCGGGGACTAGCGGGGGGGCCAATGAGCAGTTCTTC
j_gene: TRBJ2-5; v_gene: TRBV6-2/TRBV6-3; d_gene: TRBD2; abundance: -; CDR3aa: CASSYRWRGVQETQYF; CDR3nt: TGTGCCAGCAGTTACAGGTGGCGGGGGGTCCAAGAGACCCAGTACTTC
j_gene: TRBJ2-3; v_gene: TRBV3-1/TRBV3-2; d_gene: TRBD2; abundance: -; CDR3aa: CATGASGGRTDTQYF; CDR3nt: TGTGCCACCGGGGCTAGCGGGGGGAGGACAGATACGCAGTATTTT
j_gene: TRBJ1-2; v_gene: TRBV11-2; d_gene: -; abundance: -; CDR3aa: CASSPGGGIDRNYGYTF; CDR3nt: TGTGCCAGCAGCCCTGGCGGCGGAATCGATCGCAACTATGGCTACACCTTC
j_gene: TRBJ2-5; v_gene: TRBV30; d_gene: TRBD1; abundance: -; CDR3aa: CAWSPGQGASLGETQYF; CDR3nt: TGTGCCTGGAGTCCGGGACAGGGGGCTTCCCTCGGAGAGACCCAGTACTTC
j_gene: TRBJ2-7; v_gene: TRBV27; d_gene: TRBD1; abundance: -; CDR3aa: CASSFRGQAYEQYF; CDR3nt: TGTGCCAGCAGTTTCAGGGGGCAGGCCTACGAGCAGTACTTC
j_gene: TRBJ1-2; v_gene: TRBV3-1/TRBV3-2; d_gene: -; abundance: -; CDR3aa: CASSLTDGSGYTF; CDR3nt: TGTGCCAGCAGCCTAACGGACGGGAGTGGCTACACCTTC
j_gene: TRBJ1-4; v_gene: TRBV19; d_gene: -; abundance: -; CDR3aa: CASSMAEKLFF; CDR3nt: TGTGCCAGTAGTATGGCTGAAAAACTGTTTTTT
j_gene: TRBJ2-5; v_gene: TRBV7-2; d_gene: -; abundance: -; CDR3aa: CASSLVSAETQYF; CDR3nt: TGTGCCAGCAGCTTAGTTAGCGCAGAGACCCAGTACTTC
j_gene: TRBJ1-3; v_gene: TRBV9; d_gene: -; abundance: -; CDR3aa: CASSSGQRSGNTIYF; CDR3nt: TGTGCCAGCAGCTCCGGACAGCGGTCTGGAAACACCATATATTTT
j_gene: TRBJ1-2; v_gene: TRBV7-2; d_gene: -; abundance: -; CDR3aa: CASSEGGYGYTF; CDR3nt: TGTGCCAGCAGTGAGGGGGGCTATGGCTACACCTTC
j_gene: TRBJ2-2; v_gene: TRBV3-1/TRBV3-2; d_gene: TRBD2; abundance: -; CDR3aa: CASSQVLAGGSGPGELFF; CDR3nt: TGTGCCAGCAGCCAAGTACTAGCGGGCGGCTCAGGGCCCGGGGAGCTGTTTTTT
j_gene: TRBJ1-1; v_gene: TRBV10-2; d_gene: -; abundance: -; CDR3aa: CATSTQWNTEAFF; CDR3nt: TGCGCCACCAGCACCCAATGGAATACTGAAGCTTTCTTT
j_gene: TRBJ1-3; v_gene: TRBV6-1; d_gene: -; abundance: -; CDR3aa: CASSDPGNTIYF; CDR3nt: TGTGCCAGCAGTGACCCTGGAAACACCATATATTTT
j_gene: TRBJ1-5; v_gene: TRBV19; d_gene: TRBD1; abundance: -; CDR3aa: CASSRGGGNQPQHF; CDR3nt: TGTGCCAGTAGTAGAGGGGGCGGCAATCAGCCCCAGCATTTT